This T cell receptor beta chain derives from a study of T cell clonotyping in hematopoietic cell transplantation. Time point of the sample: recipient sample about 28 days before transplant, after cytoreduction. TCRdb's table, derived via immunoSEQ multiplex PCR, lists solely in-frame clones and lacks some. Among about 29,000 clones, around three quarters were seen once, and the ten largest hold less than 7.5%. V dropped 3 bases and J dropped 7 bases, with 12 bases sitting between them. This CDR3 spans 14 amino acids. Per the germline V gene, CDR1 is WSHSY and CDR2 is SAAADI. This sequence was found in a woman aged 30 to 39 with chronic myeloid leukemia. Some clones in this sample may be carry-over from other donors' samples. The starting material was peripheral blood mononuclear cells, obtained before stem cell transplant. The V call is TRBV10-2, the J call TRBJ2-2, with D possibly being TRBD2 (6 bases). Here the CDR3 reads CASSELGGGGELFF. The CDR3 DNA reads TGCGCCAGCAGTGAATTGGGGGGTGGCGGGGAGCTGTTTTTT.